The 23 T cell receptor beta chains in this list originate from one sample, sequenced in a study of cytomegalovirus exposure and HLA in healthy donors. It was with 60 Vbeta and 13 Jbeta primers that the PCR ran. TCRdb's table, derived via immunoSEQ multiplex PCR, lists solely in-frame clones and lacks some. Its listing shows about 91,000 clones. Specimen: PBMCs. These receptors all stem from a woman aged 25 to 39 in good health and CMV-seronegative.

The CDR3 region is CASTPGQGSQPQHF. The CDR3 coding sequence is TGTGCCAGCACCCCGGGACAGGGCAGTCAGCCCCAGCATTTT. V and J are TRBV2 and TRBJ1-5, with 9 bases fitting TRBD1. Germline CDR1 and CDR2: SNHLY and FYNNEI. This CDR3 has 14 residues. V shed 7 bases, J shed 6 bases, and the junction held 7 bases outside the gene matches. Drawing the rest from reference TRBV2 and TRBJ1-5, the complete variable domain is EPEVTQTPSHQVTQMGQEVILRCVPISNHLYFYWYRQILGQKVEFLVSFYNNEISEKSEIFDDQFSVERPDGSNFTLKIRSTKLEDSAMYFCASTPGQGSQPQHFGDGTRLSIL.

The V and J genes are TRBV7-2 and TRBJ1-2, with no clear D. Germline V CDR1 and CDR2: SGHTA, FQGNSA. Trimming took 4 bases from V and 6 from J, leaving 18 bases between them. This CDR3 has 15 residues. The DNA of the CDR3 is TGTGCCAGCAGCTGGCGACATACGGCATCGGATGGCTACACCTTC. It is translated as CASSWRHTASDGYTF.

The CDR3 loop is CASSLSRETQYF. CDR3 coding DNA: TGTGCCAGCAGCTTATCGAGGGAGACCCAGTACTTC. This chain joins TRBV7-9 and TRBJ2-5; D is unclear. Trimming pared 2 bases from V and 5 bases from J, leaving 6 bases between. Germline V gives CDR1 SEHNR, CDR2 FQNEAQ (reference sequence). CDR3 size: 12 residues.

The chain recombines TRBV27 with TRBJ2-4; weak D call: TRBD1 (5 bases). Trimming removed 2 bases from V and 9 bases from J, with 14 bases in between. The germline V gene has CDR1 MNHEY and CDR2 SMNVEV (reference sequence). The CDR3 runs to 14 residues. The CDR3: CASSLDAGIGIQYF. For the CDR3, the DNA is TGTGCCAGCAGTTTAGATGCAGGGATCGGCATTCAGTACTTC.

The rearrangement uses TRBV5-1 and TRBJ2-7; unclear D gene. The CDR3 totals 14 residues. The germline CDR1 and CDR2 sequences are SGHRS and YFSETQ. V was shortened by 2 bases and J by 5 bases, with 14 bases between the two germline ends. The CDR3 here is CASSFGDMANEQYF. Written as DNA, the CDR3 is TGCGCCAGCAGCTTTGGAGATATGGCTAACGAGCAGTACTTC.

This chain connects TRBV5-1 to TRBJ1-1, with TRBD1 as a possible D gene (6 bases). This CDR3 has 15 amino acids. Germline V lookup: CDR1 SGHRS, CDR2 YFSETQ. V lost 0 bases and J 5 bases, leaving 14 bases between the germline ends. CDR3 amino acids: CASSLEGGLVTEAFF. In DNA form, the CDR3 reads TGCGCCAGCAGCTTGGAGGGGGGGCTCGTGACTGAAGCTTTCTTT. Based on the CDR3 plus reference TRBV5-1 and TRBJ1-1, the full variable domain is KAGVTQTPRYLIKTRGQQVTLSCSPISGHRSVSWYQQTPGQGLQFLFEYFSETQRNKGNFPGRFSGRQFSNSRSEMNVSTLELGDSALYLCASSLEGGLVTEAFFGQGTRLTVV.

The rearrangement joins TRBV6-1 to TRBJ2-2; 7 positions match TRBD2. The CDR3 runs to 15 residues. Germline values: CDR1 MNHNS, CDR2 SASEGT. V trimming: 3 bases; J trimming: 5 bases; junction bases outside the gene matches: 6. The CDR3 sequence: CASSDLREKTGELFF. CDR3 nucleotide sequence: TGTGCCAGCAGTGACCTGCGGGAGAAAACCGGGGAGCTGTTTTTT.

V is TRBV15 and J is TRBJ2-5; 11 bases align to TRBD2. CDR3 length: 16 residues. The V and J ends lost 4 bases and 5 bases, in that order; junction bases with no gene match: 9. Germline CDR1 and CDR2: LNHNV and YYDKDF (reference sequence). As DNA, the CDR3 is TGTGCCACCAGCATCAGGGGGACTAGCGGAGAGGAGACCCAGTACTTC. It encodes CATSIRGTSGEETQYF.

V and J are TRBV5-1 and TRBJ2-5, with D possibly being TRBD1 (6 bases). Trimming stripped 2 bases from V and 3 bases from J, with 11 bases between. CDR1 SGHRS and CDR2 YFSETQ come from the germline V gene. There are 14 residues in the CDR3. The CDR3 DNA sequence: TGCGCCAGCAGCTTCGGACAGATTAAAGAGACCCAGTACTTC. Its protein is CASSFGQIKETQYF.

This sequence joins TRBV9 and TRBJ1-1; D unresolved. Between the trimmed V and J ends, which lost 3 bases and 1 base, there was a span of 10 bases. Germline V gives CDR1 SGDLS, CDR2 YYNGEE. The CDR3 has 14 amino acids. CDR3 nucleotides: TGTGCCAGCAGCGCCGGGCGGGGGAACACTGAAGCTTTCTTT. This translates into CASSAGRGNTEAFF.

The chain carries TRBV27 and TRBJ2-7; TRBD2 matches 8 bases. The CDR3 consists of 15 residues. Trimming cost V 6 bases and J 3 bases; bases outside gene matches: 10. Germline values: CDR1 MNHEY, CDR2 SMNVEV (reference sequence). The CDR3 DNA reads TGTGCCAGCAGCCCGGGGGGGCCGAAATTCTACGAGCAGTACTTC. Its translation: CASSPGGPKFYEQYF.

This chain uses TRBV5-5 with TRBJ2-7; 9 bases fit TRBD1. V shed 2 bases and J 4 bases; nucleotides not matched to a gene: 7. The CDR3 consists of 15 residues. Germline V gene data show CDR1 as SGHKS and CDR2 as YYEKEE (reference sequence). The CDR3 DNA sequence: TGTGCCAGCAGCTTTTCCTGGGACAGGGAATACGAGCAGTACTTC. This encodes CASSFSWDREYEQYF. The full variable domain, its missing parts supplied by reference TRBV5-5 and TRBJ2-7, is DAGVTQSPTHLIKTRGQQVTLRCSPISGHKSVSWYQQVLGQGPQFIFQYYEKEERGRGNFPDRFSARQFPNYSSELNVNALLLGDSALYLCASSFSWDREYEQYFGPGTRLTVT.

The chain uses TRBV4-1 and TRBJ1-5, with 8 bases lining up with TRBD1. Germline CDR1 reads MGHRA; CDR2 reads YSYEKL. V gave up 5 bases and J gave up 2 bases; unmatched junction bases: 5. This CDR3 region has 15 residues. The chain's CDR3 is CASSFQDRGNQPQHF. The DNA for the CDR3 is TGCGCCAGCAGCTTCCAGGACAGGGGCAATCAGCCCCAGCATTTT.

The J gene is TRBJ2-5, the V gene TRBV2; TRBD2 matches 8 bases. The DNA end is more similar to TRBJ2-7, so the J call may be wrong. Germline CDR1 SNHLY, CDR2 FYNNEI. The CDR3 runs 17 residues. CDR3 loop: CASSETASGLTIYEQYF. As DNA, the CDR3 is TGTGCCAGCAGTGAAACGGCTAGCGGGCTAACCATCTACGAGCAGTACTTC.

V is TRBV7-8 and J is TRBJ1-1; 7 bases align to TRBD1. CDR3 length: 15 residues. Germline V gene lookup returns CDR1 SGHVS and CDR2 FQNEAQ. V shed 1 base, J shed 5 bases, and the junction held 7 bases outside the gene matches. The CDR3 DNA sequence: TGTGCCAGCAGCTTAGAGGCAGGGGGTGGTACTGAAGCTTTCTTT. Translating it yields CASSLEAGGGTEAFF.

The chain links TRBV13 to TRBJ2-7, with 10 bases fitting TRBD2. Germline V gene sequence: CDR1 PRHDT, CDR2 FYEKMQ (reference sequence). This CDR3 region has 16 residues. V dropped 5 bases and J dropped 3; count of bases not matched to a gene: 10. CDR3 bases: TGTGCCAGCAGCATCGGGACTAGCGAACTGGGCTACGAGCAGTACTTC. Protein: CASSIGTSELGYEQYF.

The gene calls are TRBV7-2 and TRBJ1-1, with D possibly matching TRBD1 (6 bases). Germline V gene sequence: CDR1 SGHTA, CDR2 FQGNSA. V was cut by 2 bases and J by 0 bases, with 10 bases left in between. This CDR3 region has 15 residues. The CDR3: CASSLSRDMNTEAFF. Written as DNA, the CDR3 is TGTGCCAGCAGCTTATCTAGGGACATGAACACTGAAGCTTTCTTT.

The chain uses TRBV10-2 and TRBJ2-5, with a tentative D call TRBD2 (6 bases). Germline V gene data show CDR1 as WSHSY and CDR2 as SAAADI. With 7 bases removed from V and 4 bases from J, the gap between germline ends came to 13 bases. This CDR3 comprises 13 residues. In DNA, the CDR3 is TGCGCCAGCATGCGGACTAATTCAGAGACCCAGTACTTC. It specifies CASMRTNSETQYF.

The J gene is TRBJ2-7, the V gene TRBV7-3; TRBD1 matches at 9 bases. Germline V gene sequence: CDR1 SGHTA, CDR2 FQGTGA. The junction had 3 bases not matched to a gene; V was cut back by 0 bases and J by 3 bases. The CDR3 is 15 amino acids. The CDR3 region is CASSLTGTGIYEQYF. CDR3 nucleotide sequence: TGTGCCAGCAGCTTAACCGGGACAGGGATCTACGAGCAGTACTTC.

The chain recombines TRBV28 with TRBJ2-7; D unresolved. CDR3 length: 14 amino acids. From germline, CDR1 is MDHEN and CDR2 SYDVKM. Trimming removed 9 bases from V and 2 bases from J, with 17 bases in between. Here the CDR3 DNA reads TGTGCCAGGCCTCCGGCCCAGAGGCCCTACGAGCAGTACTTC. This codes for CARPPAQRPYEQYF. Combining the CDR3 with reference TRBV28 and TRBJ2-7 gives the whole variable domain DVKVTQSSRYLVKRTGEKVFLECVQDMDHENMFWYRQDPGLGLRLIYFSYDVKMKEKGDIPEGYSVSREKKERFSLILESASTNQTSMYLCARPPAQRPYEQYFGPGTRLTVT.

The chain couples TRBV7-9 to TRBJ1-2; D remains unclear. Germline V gives CDR1 SEHNR, CDR2 FQNEAQ (reference sequence). V was trimmed by 4 bases and J by 3 bases, leaving 9 bases between them. This CDR3 comprises 13 residues. Here the CDR3 DNA reads TGTGCCAGCAGCTCGGGAACGGACTATGGCTACACCTTC. Amino acids: CASSSGTDYGYTF. The variable domain in full, with the rest retrieved from reference TRBV7-9 and TRBJ1-2, is DTGVSQNPRHKITKRGQNVTFRCDPISEHNRLYWYRQTLGQGPEFLTYFQNEAQLEKSRLLSDRFSAERPKGSFSTLEIQRTEQGDSAMYLCASSSGTDYGYTFGSGTRLTVV.

V and J are TRBV28 and TRBJ1-4, with 8 bases lining up with TRBD1. CDR3 size: 17 residues. Germline CDR1 MDHEN, CDR2 SYDVKM. V shed 1 base and J 7 bases; nucleotides not matched to a gene: 11. DNA of the CDR3: TGTGCCAGCAGTTTATCCCCGTATGGGACAGGTTTTGAAAAACTGTTTTTT. It encodes CASSLSPYGTGFEKLFF.

The chain employs TRBV27 and TRBJ1-1; TRBD1 aligns across 11 bases. The CDR3 spans 16 residues. J was trimmed by 2 bases and V by 0 bases; bases with no gene match: 2. Germline CDR1 reads MNHEY; CDR2 reads SMNVEV (reference sequence). The CDR3 sequence: CASSLSRTGGNTEAFF. The CDR3 bases are TGTGCCAGCAGTTTATCCCGGACAGGGGGCAACACTGAAGCTTTCTTT.